This TCR beta chain originates from a study of technical replicates of blood from a handful of donors. The CDR3 spans 12 residues. Trimming shortened V by 0 bases and J by 6 bases, and 6 bases separated the two germline ends. In germline, CDR1 is SGHRS, CDR2 YFSETQ. Clones were read by immunoSEQ multiplex PCR, and TCRdb kept only the in-frame ones, dropping some. The table shows approximately 87,000 clones, with about nine tenths occurring only once. The chain is built from TRBV5-1 and TRBJ1-2; D not resolved. This TCR derives from a human donor in good health. Some clones in this sample may be carry-over from other donors' samples. Sequenced material: T cells isolated from PBMCs. This CDR3 reads CASSLAADGYTF. CDR3 nucleotide sequence: TGCGCCAGCAGCTTGGCCGCAGATGGCTACACCTTC.